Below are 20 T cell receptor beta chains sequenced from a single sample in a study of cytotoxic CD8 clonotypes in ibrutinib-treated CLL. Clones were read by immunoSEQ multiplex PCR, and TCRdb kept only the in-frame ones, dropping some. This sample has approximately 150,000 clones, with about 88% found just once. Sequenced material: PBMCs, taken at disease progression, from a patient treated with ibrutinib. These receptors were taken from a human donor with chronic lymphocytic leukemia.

This chain's CDR3 is CASSLSTLSGANVLTF. CDR3 nucleotide sequence: TGCGCCAGCAGCTTGTCTACCCTCTCTGGGGCCAACGTCCTGACTTTC. The V call is TRBV5-1, the J call TRBJ2-6; D is uncertain. The CDR3 consists of 16 residues. Trimming pared 1 base from V and 0 bases from J, leaving 8 bases between. The germline V gene has CDR1 SGHRS and CDR2 YFSETQ.

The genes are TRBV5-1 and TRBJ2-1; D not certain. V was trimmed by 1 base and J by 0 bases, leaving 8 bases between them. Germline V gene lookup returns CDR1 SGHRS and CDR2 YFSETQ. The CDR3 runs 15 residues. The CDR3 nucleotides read TGCGCCAGCAGCTTGTGGTTGAGCTCCTACAATGAGCAGTTCTTC. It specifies CASSLWLSSYNEQFF. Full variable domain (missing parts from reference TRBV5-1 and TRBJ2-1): KAGVTQTPRYLIKTRGQQVTLSCSPISGHRSVSWYQQTPGQGLQFLFEYFSETQRNKGNFPGRFSGRQFSNSRSEMNVSTLELGDSALYLCASSLWLSSYNEQFFGPGTRLTVL.

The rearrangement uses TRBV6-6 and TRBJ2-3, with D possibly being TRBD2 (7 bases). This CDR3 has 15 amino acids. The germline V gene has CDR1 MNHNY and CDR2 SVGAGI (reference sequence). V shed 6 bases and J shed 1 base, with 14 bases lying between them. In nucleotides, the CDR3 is TGTGCCAGCAGCCTGGGGGGGGCGGGCACAGATACGCAGTATTTT. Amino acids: CASSLGGAGTDTQYF.

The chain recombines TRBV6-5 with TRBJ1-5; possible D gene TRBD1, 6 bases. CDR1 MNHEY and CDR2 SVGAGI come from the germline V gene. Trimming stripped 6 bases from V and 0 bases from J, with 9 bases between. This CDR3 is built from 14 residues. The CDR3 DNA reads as TGTGCCAGCAGAGAGACAGGTAGCAATCAGCCCCAGCATTTT. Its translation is CASRETGSNQPQHF.

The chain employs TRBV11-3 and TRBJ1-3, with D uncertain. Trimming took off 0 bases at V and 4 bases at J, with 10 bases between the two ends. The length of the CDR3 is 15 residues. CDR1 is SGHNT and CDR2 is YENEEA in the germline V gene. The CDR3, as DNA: TGTGCCAGCAGCTTAGACGCGGGCGCCGGAAACACCATATATTTT. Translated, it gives CASSLDAGAGNTIYF. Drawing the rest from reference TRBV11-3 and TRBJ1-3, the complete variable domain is EAGVVQSPRYKIIEKKQPVAFWCNPISGHNTLYWYLQNLGQGPELLIRYENEEAVDDSQLPKDRFSAERLKGVDSTLKIQPAELGDSAVYLCASSLDAGAGNTIYFGEGSWLTVV.

The DNA of the CDR3 is TGTGCCAGCTCACCAGGGGGAGGGGACTATGGCTACACCTTC. This encodes CASSPGGGDYGYTF. V is TRBV18 and J is TRBJ1-2; D is perhaps TRBD1 (5 bases). The length of the CDR3 is 14 residues. The V and J ends lost 2 bases and 3 bases respectively, with 10 bases between them. Germline V CDR1 and CDR2: KGHSH, LQKENI. Drawing the rest from reference TRBV18 and TRBJ1-2, the complete variable domain is NAGVMQNPRHLVRRRGQEARLRCSPMKGHSHVYWYRQLPEEGLKFMVYLQKENIIDESGMPKERFSAEFPKEGPSILRIQQVVRGDSAAYFCASSPGGGDYGYTFGSGTRLTVV.

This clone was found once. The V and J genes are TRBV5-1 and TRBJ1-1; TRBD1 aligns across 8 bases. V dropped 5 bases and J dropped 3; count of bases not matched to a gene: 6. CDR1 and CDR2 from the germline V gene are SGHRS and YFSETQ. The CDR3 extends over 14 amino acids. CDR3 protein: CASRITGGDTEAFF. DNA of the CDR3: TGCGCCAGCAGGATTACAGGGGGGGACACTGAAGCTTTCTTT.

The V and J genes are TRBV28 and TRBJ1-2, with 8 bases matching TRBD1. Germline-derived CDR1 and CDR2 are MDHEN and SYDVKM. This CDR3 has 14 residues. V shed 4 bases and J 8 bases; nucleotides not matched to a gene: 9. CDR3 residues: CASSSQGASFGYTF. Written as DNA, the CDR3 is TGTGCCAGCAGTTCCCAGGGGGCGTCTTTCGGCTACACCTTC.

CDR3 amino acids: CASRGRPESYEQYF. The CDR3 nucleotides are TGTGCCAGCAGGGGTCGACCGGAGAGCTACGAGCAGTACTTC. The chain uses TRBV27 and TRBJ2-7; D not resolved. This CDR3 comprises 14 residues. Trimming took off 6 bases at V and 3 bases at J, with 15 bases between the two ends. Germline assignment: CDR1 MNHEY and CDR2 SMNVEV (reference sequence).

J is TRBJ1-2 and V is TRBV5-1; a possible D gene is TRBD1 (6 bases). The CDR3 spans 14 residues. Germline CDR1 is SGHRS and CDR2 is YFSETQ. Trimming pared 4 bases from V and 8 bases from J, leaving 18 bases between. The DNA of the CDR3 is TGCGCCAGCAGCCGAGGGGAACAGGGACGGGGCTACACCTTC. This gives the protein CASSRGEQGRGYTF.

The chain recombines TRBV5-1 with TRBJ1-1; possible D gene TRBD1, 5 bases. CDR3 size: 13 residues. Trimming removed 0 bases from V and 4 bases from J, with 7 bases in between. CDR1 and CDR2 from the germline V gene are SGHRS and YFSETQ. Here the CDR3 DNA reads TGCGCCAGCAGCTTGGACGGGGCCACTGAAGCTTTCTTT. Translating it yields CASSLDGATEAFF. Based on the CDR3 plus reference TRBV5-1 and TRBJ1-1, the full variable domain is KAGVTQTPRYLIKTRGQQVTLSCSPISGHRSVSWYQQTPGQGLQFLFEYFSETQRNKGNFPGRFSGRQFSNSRSEMNVSTLELGDSALYLCASSLDGATEAFFGQGTRLTVV.

The CDR3 nucleotides read TGTGCCAGCAGCTTAGGGGGAGCGGGAGGACCGAGTGAGCAGTTCTTC. This translates into CASSLGGAGGPSEQFF. This chain uses TRBV7-6 with TRBJ2-1; 9 bases line up with TRBD2. Germline CDR1 and CDR2: SGHVS and FNYEAQ. The CDR3 length is 16 residues. V trimming: 1 base; J trimming: 9 bases; junction bases outside the gene matches: 10.

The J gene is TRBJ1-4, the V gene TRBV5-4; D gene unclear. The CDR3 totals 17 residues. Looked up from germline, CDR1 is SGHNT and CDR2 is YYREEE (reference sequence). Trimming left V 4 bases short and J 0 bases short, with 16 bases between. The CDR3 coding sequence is TGTGCCAGCAGCCCCGGACGGGCCTATGCAACTAATGAAAAACTGTTTTTT. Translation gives CASSPGRAYATNEKLFF.

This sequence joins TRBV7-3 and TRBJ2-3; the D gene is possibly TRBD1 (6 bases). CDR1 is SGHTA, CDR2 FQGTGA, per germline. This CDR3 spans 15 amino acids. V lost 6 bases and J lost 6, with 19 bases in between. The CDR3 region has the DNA TGTGCCAGCAGATACCGGGACACAGGCTCCGATACGCAGTATTTT. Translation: CASRYRDTGSDTQYF.

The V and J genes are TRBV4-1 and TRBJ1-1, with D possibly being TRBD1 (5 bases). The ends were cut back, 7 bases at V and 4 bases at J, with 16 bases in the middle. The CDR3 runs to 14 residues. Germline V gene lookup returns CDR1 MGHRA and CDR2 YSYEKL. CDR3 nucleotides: TGCGCCAGCAAAGTGTGGGGGGGTCTCACTGAAGCTTTCTTT. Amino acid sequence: CASKVWGGLTEAFF.

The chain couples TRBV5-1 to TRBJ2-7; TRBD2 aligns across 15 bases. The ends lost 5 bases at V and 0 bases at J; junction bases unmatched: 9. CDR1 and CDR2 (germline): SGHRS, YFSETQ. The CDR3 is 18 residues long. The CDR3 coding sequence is TGCGCCAGCAGTTGGGGACTAGCGGGAGGTTCAAGCTCCTACGAGCAGTACTTC. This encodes CASSWGLAGGSSSYEQYF.

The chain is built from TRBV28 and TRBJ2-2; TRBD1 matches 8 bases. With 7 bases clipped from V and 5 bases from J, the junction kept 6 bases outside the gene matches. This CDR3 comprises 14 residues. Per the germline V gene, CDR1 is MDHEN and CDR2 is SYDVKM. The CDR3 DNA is TGTGCCAGCACGAGGACAGGGTCGACCGGGGAGCTGTTTTTT. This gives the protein CASTRTGSTGELFF.

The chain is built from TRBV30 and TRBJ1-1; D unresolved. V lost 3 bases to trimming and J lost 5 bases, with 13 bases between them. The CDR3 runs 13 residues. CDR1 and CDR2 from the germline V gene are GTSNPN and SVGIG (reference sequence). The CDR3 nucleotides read TGTGCCTGGAGCAACAATCCGGGGACTGAAGCTTTCTTT. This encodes CAWSNNPGTEAFF.

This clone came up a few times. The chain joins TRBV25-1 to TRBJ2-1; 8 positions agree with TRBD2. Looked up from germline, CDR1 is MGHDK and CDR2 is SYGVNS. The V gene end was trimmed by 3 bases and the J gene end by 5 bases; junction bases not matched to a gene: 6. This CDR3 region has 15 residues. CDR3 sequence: CASSDGTSRDNEQFF. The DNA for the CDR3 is TGTGCCAGCAGTGACGGGACTAGTCGCGACAATGAGCAGTTCTTC.

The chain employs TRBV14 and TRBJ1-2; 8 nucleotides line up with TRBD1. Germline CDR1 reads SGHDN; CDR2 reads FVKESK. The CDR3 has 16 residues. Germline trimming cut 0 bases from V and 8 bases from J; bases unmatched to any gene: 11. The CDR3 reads CASSQDPDRVEGGYTF. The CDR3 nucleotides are TGTGCCAGCAGCCAAGACCCGGACAGGGTCGAAGGAGGCTACACCTTC.